This TCR beta chain was captured in a study of cytomegalovirus exposure and HLA in healthy donors. Each of the donors was a healthy bone marrow donor. The study's findings and limits: The study carried out a later analysis of TCR beta sequences. It associated some 18,000 of them with specific HLA alleles at a false discovery rate of 0.05. Within a later analysis, the majority of CMV-associated TCR beta chains appeared HLA-restricted.

The PCR made use of 60 Vbeta and 13 Jbeta primers. Only in-frame clones appear in the TCRdb table, and some are missing; sequencing was by immunoSEQ multiplex PCR. The table has about 180,000 clones, 77% seen once. On this clone: Its antigen is still unknown.

This receptor was obtained from a woman aged 55-69 years in good health and CMV-seropositive. Sequenced input: PBMCs.

CDR3 region: CASSLGGGALETQYF. DNA of the CDR3: TGTGCCAGCAGCTTAGGTGGGGGGGCTCTGGAGACCCAGTACTTC. The rearrangement joins TRBV7-6 to TRBJ2-5, with a possible D match to TRBD2 (7 bases). Trimming took off 1 base at V and 5 bases at J, with 14 bases between the two ends. The CDR3 is made up of 15 amino acids. Germline CDR1 and CDR2: SGHVS and FNYEAQ.